This TCR beta chain was identified during a study of shared clonotypes between healthy human individuals. Germline loops: CDR1 MDHEN, CDR2 SYDVKM. The CDR3 loop spans 13 amino acids. The V end lost 1 base, the J end lost 8 bases, and 9 bases lay between the germline ends. Input per replicate PCR of unsorted PBMC was roughly 300 ng DNA, corresponding to tens of thousands of T cell genomes. The repertoire was sequenced with immunoSEQ multiplex PCR; TCRdb's copy has only in-frame clones and lacks some. The sample has about 510,000 clones; 79% are singletons. This clone appeared a few times. This chain uses TRBV28 with TRBJ1-3; D call uncertain. The specimen was PBMCs. The receptor was derived from a woman between 35 and 50 years old in good health. Some clones in this sample may be carry-over from other donors' samples. The CDR3 spells CASSLFNGYTIYF. For the CDR3, the DNA is TGTGCCAGCAGTTTATTCAACGGGTACACCATATATTTT.